The clone carrying this T cell receptor beta chain was counted at least ten times. Source study methods: The assay estimated nucleated cells by amplifying reference gene primers. The method was immunoSEQ multiplex PCR; TCRdb's version includes in-frame clones alone and lacks a portion of them. V and J calls and clone size are as listed in that table; D and trimming were resolved from the DNA. The sample contains about 180,000 clones, roughly three quarters of which appear only once. These data belong to a study of blood T cell repertoires in COVID-19. About the study: Sites across the United States, Italy and Spain contributed samples from acute and convalescent COVID-19.

From germline, CDR1 is SGHDT and CDR2 YYEEEE. The CDR3 runs 15 residues. Deletions cut 5 bases from V and 3 bases from J, with 17 bases between. The study drew participants aged about 18 to 95 years from 20 to 30 US areas. Grouping used clinical history reported by participants in a survey and questionnaire. This clonotype was obtained from a man in his sixties who had been exposed to COVID-19. The sequencing input was PBMCs or T cells enriched from blood (not recorded which). This chain links TRBV5-6 with TRBJ1-2; D gene uncertain. CDR3 coding DNA: TGTGCCAGCAGGATCTACGTTGAGTCGGACTATGGCTACACCTTC. It specifies CASRIYVESDYGYTF.